Below, 3 T cell receptor beta chains from the same sample are listed, as sequenced in a study of cytomegalovirus exposure and HLA in healthy donors. PCR primers comprised 60 Vbeta and 13 Jbeta primers. The repertoire was sequenced with immunoSEQ multiplex PCR; TCRdb's copy has only in-frame clones and lacks some. The sample records some 150,000 clones, 70% to 90% being singletons. Sequencing input: PBMCs. The receptors were gathered from a woman under 30 in good health and CMV-seronegative.

The CDR3 coding sequence is TGTGCCAGCAGTCTAGACAGGAGTAAAGAGCAGTACTTC. This translates into CASSLDRSKEQYF. This chain links TRBV27 with TRBJ2-7; tentative D call: TRBD1 (6 bases). Trimming took off 5 bases at V and 7 bases at J, with 15 bases between the two ends. CDR3 length equals 13 residues. The V gene's germline CDR1 is MNHEY and CDR2 SMNVEV (reference sequence).

J is TRBJ2-1 and V is TRBV10-2, with 7 bases fitting TRBD2. Per the germline V gene, CDR1 is WSHSY and CDR2 is SAAADI. This CDR3 has 16 residues. Unmatched junction bases numbered 10, after V lost 3 bases and J lost 5 bases. CDR3 DNA sequence: TGCGCCAGCAGTGACCCGTGGGCTAGCGGACACAATGAGCAGTTCTTC. Translation: CASSDPWASGHNEQFF.

The chain recombines TRBV28 with TRBJ2-7; TRBD2 matches 14 bases. The germline gives CDR1 MDHEN, CDR2 SYDVKM. This CDR3 comprises 17 residues. The trim removed 2 bases at V and 1 base at J, leaving 4 bases unmatched. The CDR3 DNA reads TGTGCCAGCAGTTTAGAGGGACTAGCGGGAGTGTCCTACGAGCAGTACTTC. This sequence encodes CASSLEGLAGVSYEQYF.